The 10 T cell receptor beta chains below were found in one sample sequenced in a study of blood T cell repertoires in COVID-19. This table comes from immunoSEQ multiplex PCR, and its TCRdb copy is limited to in-frame clones, with some not included. The sample has approximately 69,000 clones, roughly 79% seen once. Sequencing was done on a sample of peripheral blood. The receptors were gathered from a man aged 55 to 70 with acute or convalescent COVID-19.

The chain employs TRBV4-1 and TRBJ2-2; tentative D call: TRBD1 (5 bases). CDR3 length: 16 residues. Germline CDR1 MGHRA, CDR2 YSYEKL. Trimming pared 1 base from V and 4 bases from J, leaving 13 bases between. DNA for the CDR3: TGCGCCAGCAGCCAAGCGGACGGTCAGGGCACCGGGGAGCTGTTTTTT. Residues: CASSQADGQGTGELFF.

J is TRBJ1-6 and V is TRBV9; 9 bases line up with TRBD1. The germline gives CDR1 SGDLS, CDR2 YYNGEE. The J segment lost 10 bases and the V segment lost 4 bases, leaving 9 bases of the junction unmatched. The CDR3 totals 15 residues. This chain's CDR3 is CASSSQGATGSPLHF. In DNA, the CDR3 is TGTGCCAGCAGCTCACAGGGGGCAACGGGGTCACCCCTCCACTTT.

The gene calls are TRBV5-4 and TRBJ2-2, with a possible D match to TRBD2 (7 bases). V was trimmed by 1 base and J by 4 bases, leaving 14 bases between them. The germline gives CDR1 SGHNT, CDR2 YYREEE (reference sequence). The CDR3 runs to 16 residues. The CDR3: CASSLKGGAITGELFF. In nucleotides, the CDR3 is TGTGCCAGCAGCTTGAAGGGGGGGGCGATCACCGGGGAGCTGTTTTTT.

The CDR3 sequence: CASSQGGNTEAFF. As DNA, the CDR3 is TGTGCCAGCAGCCAGGGAGGAAACACTGAAGCTTTCTTT. V and J are TRBV7-8 and TRBJ1-1; D possibly corresponds to TRBD1 (5 bases). With 5 bases removed from V and 2 bases from J, the gap between germline ends came to 9 bases. In germline, CDR1 is SGHVS, CDR2 FQNEAQ. CDR3 size: 13 residues.

The V call is TRBV5-6, the J call TRBJ1-1, with D possibly being TRBD1 (6 bases). Germline loops: CDR1 SGHDT, CDR2 YYEEEE. V was trimmed by 2 bases and J by 3 bases, leaving 14 bases between them. The CDR3 covers 15 residues. The CDR3 here is CASSLIGQMDTEAFF. DNA of the CDR3: TGTGCCAGCAGCTTAATAGGACAGATGGACACTGAAGCTTTCTTT.

This clone was detected a few times. V gene TRBV27 combines with J gene TRBJ2-5; 8 positions match TRBD2. This CDR3 is built from 14 residues. After removal of 4 bases from V and 0 bases from J, the junction contained 1 base not matched to a gene. Germline-derived CDR1 and CDR2 are MNHEY and SMNVEV (reference sequence). The CDR3 loop reads CASSYSGDQETQYF. The CDR3 DNA follows: TGTGCCAGCAGTTATAGCGGGGACCAAGAGACCCAGTACTTC.

This sequence joins TRBV5-8 and TRBJ1-3; 7 nucleotides match TRBD1. The V gene end was trimmed by 4 bases and the J gene end by 2 bases; junction bases not matched to a gene: 9. CDR1 is SGHTS, CDR2 YDEGEE, per germline. The CDR3 runs to 16 residues. CDR3 bases: TGTGCCAGCAGCCCAAGGTTAGGACAGGCTGGAAACACCATATATTTT. The encoded protein is CASSPRLGQAGNTIYF. Drawing the rest from reference TRBV5-8 and TRBJ1-3, the complete variable domain is EAGVTQSPTHLIKTRGQQATLRCSPISGHTSVYWYQQALGLGLQFLLWYDEGEERNRGNFPPRFSGRQFPNYSSELNVNALELEDSALYLCASSPRLGQAGNTIYFGEGSWLTVV.

The V call is TRBV24-1, the J call TRBJ1-1, with D hard to call. Germline V CDR1 and CDR2: KGHDR, SFDVKD. V lost 3 bases and J 10 bases, leaving 20 bases between the germline ends. This CDR3 is 15 amino acids long. The CDR3 here is CATSDRPGAREGAFF. CDR3 DNA sequence: TGTGCCACCAGTGATAGGCCAGGAGCCCGGGAAGGAGCTTTCTTT.

V usage is TRBV15 and J usage is TRBJ1-2; TRBD1 aligns across 9 bases. Germline V CDR1 and CDR2: LNHNV, YYDKDF (reference sequence). The CDR3 runs 15 residues. Trimming removed 5 bases from V and 3 bases from J; junction bases left unmatched: 7. CDR3 in amino acids: CATSAYRDRDYGYTF. CDR3 DNA sequence: TGTGCCACCAGCGCCTACCGGGACAGGGACTATGGCTACACCTTC.

The CDR3 sequence: CASSPRSPGGGQETQYF. CDR3 DNA sequence: TGTGCCAGCAGCCCGAGAAGTCCAGGGGGCGGCCAAGAGACCCAGTACTTC. The rearrangement links TRBV21-1 to TRBJ2-5; TRBD1, the table's D call, lacks a check against the DNA. TRBV21-1 constitutes a pseudogene. This CDR3 region has 17 residues.